A selection of T cell receptor beta chains follows, all from one sample in a study of shared clonotypes between healthy human individuals. The protocol was immunoSEQ multiplex PCR, while the TCRdb copy is restricted to in-frame clones and leaves out a portion. This table holds around 2,000,000 clones, around 96% found once. Material for sequencing was naive CD8+ T cells sorted from blood. These receptors were taken from a man aged 18 to 29 in good health. Each CDR3 is given with its conserved first and last residue. Fields, in order: V gene, clone size, D gene, J gene, CDR3 protein, CDR3 DNA. A D gene is named only where the DNA matches it firmly. Clone size is not always given. Where it is, it says once, few, many or a class for expanded clones.

v_call: TRBV19
clone_size: -
d_call: -
j_call: TRBJ1-4
cdr3_aa: CASLDSPNEKLFF
cdr3_nt: TGTGCCAGTCTTGACAGTCCTAATGAAAAACTGTTTTTT

v_call: TRBV14
clone_size: -
d_call: TRBD2
j_call: TRBJ2-7
cdr3_aa: CASSLLAGGLYEQYF
cdr3_nt: TGTGCCAGCAGCCTACTAGCGGGAGGGTTATACGAGCAGTACTTC

v_call: TRBV15
clone_size: few
d_call: -
j_call: TRBJ1-6
cdr3_aa: CATSRVRDNNSPLHF
cdr3_nt: TGTGCCACCAGCAGAGTCCGGGACAATAATTCACCCCTCCACTTT

v_call: TRBV5-8
clone_size: -
d_call: -
j_call: TRBJ2-7
cdr3_aa: CASKVGREPFEQYF
cdr3_nt: TGTGCCAGCAAGGTAGGAAGGGAGCCGTTCGAGCAGTACTTC

v_call: TRBV5-1
clone_size: few
d_call: -
j_call: TRBJ2-7
cdr3_aa: CASSLAPSYEQYF
cdr3_nt: TGCGCCAGCAGCTTGGCCCCCTCCTACGAGCAGTACTTC

v_call: TRBV5-1
clone_size: -
d_call: -
j_call: TRBJ1-1
cdr3_aa: CASSLTGEITEAFF
cdr3_nt: TGCGCCAGCAGCTTGACCGGGGAGATCACTGAAGCTTTCTTT

v_call: TRBV19
clone_size: -
d_call: TRBD1
j_call: TRBJ1-5
cdr3_aa: CASSIWRQGMEPQHF
cdr3_nt: TGTGCCAGTAGTATCTGGAGACAGGGGATGGAACCCCAGCATTTT

v_call: TRBV4-1
clone_size: -
d_call: TRBD1
j_call: TRBJ1-1
cdr3_aa: CASSQIDRENTEAFF
cdr3_nt: TGCGCCAGCAGCCAAATCGACAGGGAGAACACTGAAGCTTTCTTT

v_call: TRBV27
clone_size: -
d_call: -
j_call: TRBJ1-4
cdr3_aa: CASSFLQGFEEKLFF
cdr3_nt: TGTGCCAGCAGTTTCCTACAGGGCTTTGAGGAAAAACTGTTTTTT

v_call: TRBV27
clone_size: -
d_call: TRBD1
j_call: TRBJ1-5
cdr3_aa: CASSLTGSIQPQHF
cdr3_nt: TGTGCCAGCAGTTTGACAGGGTCAATTCAGCCCCAGCATTTT

v_call: TRBV28
clone_size: -
d_call: -
j_call: TRBJ1-5
cdr3_aa: CASRLFNSNQPQHF
cdr3_nt: TGTGCCAGCAGGCTATTTAATAGCAATCAGCCCCAGCATTTT

v_call: TRBV5-6
clone_size: -
d_call: -
j_call: TRBJ1-5
cdr3_aa: CASAEQGHQPQHF
cdr3_nt: TGTGCCAGCGCCGAACAGGGACATCAGCCCCAGCATTTT

v_call: TRBV27
clone_size: -
d_call: TRBD2
j_call: TRBJ2-3
cdr3_aa: CASSFGLAGEDTQYF
cdr3_nt: TGTGCCAGCAGTTTTGGACTAGCGGGAGAGGATACGCAGTATTTT

v_call: TRBV11-2
clone_size: -
d_call: TRBD1
j_call: TRBJ2-5
cdr3_aa: CASSLPRGRGQETQYF
cdr3_nt: TGTGCCAGCAGCCTACCCCGCGGCAGGGGGCAAGAGACCCAGTACTTC

v_call: TRBV11-2
clone_size: once
d_call: -
j_call: TRBJ2-3
cdr3_aa: CASSLHTDTQYF
cdr3_nt: TGTGCCAGCAGCTTACACACAGATACGCAGTATTTT

v_call: TRBV4-1
clone_size: -
d_call: -
j_call: TRBJ2-7
cdr3_aa: CASSQVHPNYEQYF
cdr3_nt: TGCGCCAGCAGCCAAGTACACCCAAACTACGAGCAGTACTTC

v_call: TRBV28
clone_size: once
d_call: TRBD2
j_call: TRBJ2-5
cdr3_aa: CASNNPLAAQETQYF
cdr3_nt: TGTGCCAGCAATAACCCACTAGCGGCCCAAGAGACCCAGTACTTC

v_call: TRBV27
clone_size: once
d_call: -
j_call: TRBJ1-1
cdr3_aa: CASSLRSGSTEAFF
cdr3_nt: TGTGCCAGCAGCCTCAGATCGGGAAGCACTGAAGCTTTCTTT

v_call: TRBV19
clone_size: -
d_call: TRBD2
j_call: TRBJ2-7
cdr3_aa: CASSMGGTTYEQYF
cdr3_nt: TGTGCCAGTAGTATGGGAGGGACTACCTACGAGCAGTACTTC

v_call: TRBV30
clone_size: -
d_call: -
j_call: TRBJ1-2
cdr3_aa: CAWTPEGINYGYTF
cdr3_nt: TGTGCCTGGACCCCGGAGGGTATCAACTATGGCTACACCTTC

v_call: TRBV4-1
clone_size: -
d_call: TRBD2
j_call: TRBJ2-5
cdr3_aa: CASSQGVAGGQETQYF
cdr3_nt: TGCGCCAGCAGCCAAGGAGTGGCGGGGGGTCAAGAGACCCAGTACTTC

v_call: TRBV13
clone_size: -
d_call: -
j_call: TRBJ2-6
cdr3_aa: CASSLLTVGSGANVLTF
cdr3_nt: TGTGCCAGCAGCTTATTGACCGTTGGTTCTGGGGCCAACGTCCTGACTTTC

v_call: TRBV28
clone_size: -
d_call: -
j_call: TRBJ2-3
cdr3_aa: CASSTERGPPEYF
cdr3_nt: TGTGCCAGCAGTACCGAGCGAGGACCGCCGGAGTATTTT

v_call: TRBV27
clone_size: -
d_call: -
j_call: TRBJ2-3
cdr3_aa: CASNPSGDDTDTQYF
cdr3_nt: TGTGCCAGCAATCCGTCGGGGGATGACACAGATACGCAGTATTTT

v_call: TRBV5-4
clone_size: -
d_call: TRBD1
j_call: TRBJ1-1
cdr3_aa: CASSLGERGQEAFF
cdr3_nt: TGTGCCAGCAGCTTGGGGGAGAGGGGGCAAGAAGCTTTCTTT

v_call: TRBV19
clone_size: -
d_call: -
j_call: TRBJ1-1
cdr3_aa: CASSSGGPTEAFF
cdr3_nt: TGTGCCAGTAGTAGCGGAGGTCCCACTGAAGCTTTCTTT

v_call: TRBV14
clone_size: -
d_call: -
j_call: TRBJ2-7
cdr3_aa: CASSQGSEQYF
cdr3_nt: TGTGCCAGCAGCCAGGGGTCCGAGCAGTACTTC

v_call: TRBV7-2
clone_size: -
d_call: -
j_call: TRBJ2-7
cdr3_aa: CASTTAYEYYEQYF
cdr3_nt: TGTGCCAGCACCACGGCCTACGAATACTACGAGCAGTACTTC

v_call: TRBV6-1
clone_size: once
d_call: -
j_call: TRBJ1-4
cdr3_aa: CASSQTGGKLFF
cdr3_nt: TGTGCCAGCAGCCAAACGGGGGGGAAACTGTTTTTT

v_call: TRBV11-2
clone_size: -
d_call: TRBD2
j_call: TRBJ2-7
cdr3_aa: CASSFGREREQYF
cdr3_nt: TGTGCCAGCAGCTTTGGGCGGGAGCGCGAGCAGTACTTC

v_call: TRBV5-1
clone_size: -
d_call: TRBD2
j_call: TRBJ2-3
cdr3_aa: CASSLVGGAGDTQYF
cdr3_nt: TGCGCCAGCAGCTTGGTCGGGGGGGCCGGAGATACGCAGTATTTT

v_call: TRBV4-3
clone_size: -
d_call: -
j_call: TRBJ2-7
cdr3_aa: CASSQDGDGLWGHEQYF
cdr3_nt: TGCGCCAGCAGCCAAGATGGGGACGGACTCTGGGGCCACGAGCAGTACTTC

v_call: TRBV15
clone_size: -
d_call: TRBD1
j_call: TRBJ1-1
cdr3_aa: CATSIGTGLNTEAFF
cdr3_nt: TGTGCCACCAGCATTGGGACAGGACTGAACACTGAAGCTTTCTTT

v_call: TRBV10-3
clone_size: -
d_call: TRBD1
j_call: TRBJ1-3
cdr3_aa: CATGTEVSGNTIYF
cdr3_nt: TGTGCCACCGGGACAGAGGTCTCTGGAAACACCATATATTTT

v_call: TRBV19
clone_size: -
d_call: -
j_call: TRBJ2-7
cdr3_aa: CASSPDQSYEQYF
cdr3_nt: TGTGCCAGTAGTCCGGACCAAAGCTACGAGCAGTACTTC

v_call: TRBV28
clone_size: -
d_call: TRBD1
j_call: TRBJ2-1
cdr3_aa: CASSPRTGTYNEQFF
cdr3_nt: TGTGCCAGCAGTCCACGGACAGGGACCTACAATGAGCAGTTCTTC

v_call: TRBV2
clone_size: -
d_call: -
j_call: TRBJ1-2
cdr3_aa: CASRSGTLNYGYTF
cdr3_nt: TGTGCCAGCAGATCCGGGACACTTAACTATGGCTACACCTTC

v_call: TRBV5-6
clone_size: -
d_call: TRBD2
j_call: TRBJ2-1
cdr3_aa: CASSVGTSAYNEQFF
cdr3_nt: TGTGCCAGCAGCGTCGGGACTAGCGCCTACAATGAGCAGTTCTTC

v_call: TRBV11-2
clone_size: -
d_call: -
j_call: TRBJ1-1
cdr3_aa: CASSLRMGTTEAFF
cdr3_nt: TGTGCCAGCAGCTTAAGGATGGGTACCACTGAAGCTTTCTTT

v_call: TRBV11-2
clone_size: -
d_call: -
j_call: TRBJ1-6
cdr3_aa: CASSRWGSSSYNSPLHF
cdr3_nt: TGTGCCAGCAGCCGGTGGGGTTCTAGCTCCTATAATTCACCCCTCCACTTT